This entry is about one T cell receptor beta chain. Its antigen is undetermined. This sample was included in a study of T cells after yellow fever vaccination. J gave up 5 bases and V 2 bases, and 6 bases lay outside the gene matches. The CDR3 totals 15 residues. The germline CDR1 and CDR2 sequences are MGHDK and SYGVNS. General study points: By day 5 rather than day 15, the secondary response had peaked, though it was weaker. Booster sampling recovered most clones from primary vaccination (96% CD4, 88% CD8).

TCRdb called the 5' RACE reads again in MiXCR, with one record for every CDR3 protein. The table records more than 450,000 distinct CDR3 sequences, 20% to 25% of them present only once. The rearrangement joins TRBV25-1 to TRBJ2-5, with 9 bases matching TRBD1. Sequencing was performed on PBMCs, taken approximately 22 days after the first yellow fever vaccination. The receptor was isolated from a man younger than 35 who received the YFV17D yellow fever vaccine. CDR3 sequence reads: CASSEKGQGFETQYF. The DNA of the CDR3 is TGTGCCAGCAGTGAAAAAGGACAGGGGTTTGAGACCCAGTACTTC.